This TCR beta chain was documented in a study of T cells after yellow fever vaccination. As TCR cDNA was made by 5'RACE template switching, a universal primer site and UMIs were added. TCRdb reanalysed the 5' RACE reads using MiXCR and keeps one entry per CDR3 protein. The profile shows 170,000 or so distinct CDR3 sequences, approximately 6.2% of them singletons. Overall study findings and caveats: Faster peaking, at day 5 versus 15, marked a secondary response that was weaker.

To note about this clonotype: The antigen is unknown.

The sequenced sample was CD4+ T cells sorted from PBMCs, obtained on the day of the first yellow fever vaccination. This TCR came from a man younger than 30 who received the YFV17D yellow fever vaccine.

CDR3 amino acids: CASSQTGVNYGYTF. CDR3 nucleotide sequence: TGTGCCAGCAGTCAGACAGGGGTTAACTATGGCTACACCTTC. The V gene is TRBV7-2, the J gene TRBJ1-2, with 8 positions matching TRBD1. Trimming cost V 6 bases and J 1 base; bases outside gene matches: 4. Germline V gives CDR1 SGHTA, CDR2 FQGNSA. The CDR3 spans 14 residues.